This entry concerns a single TCR beta chain. This specimen belongs to a study of blood T cell repertoires in COVID-19. The wider study: The cDNA or gDNA used as material had been derived from T cells, B-cell-depleted T cells, or PBMCs.

In the authors' workflow: Amplification of reference gene primers provided the estimated nucleated cell counts. The assay was immunoSEQ multiplex PCR, and TCRdb's table has in-frame clones only and misses some. The V and J calls and the clone size are those of that table, but D and trimming were determined from the DNA. The data contain about 350,000 clones, about 92% of them seen just once; the ten biggest clones take up 3.9%. Patients of the Seattle cohort, enrolled during active infection, were followed longitudinally. Trimming shortened V by 4 bases and J by 1 base, and 15 bases separated the two germline ends. Germline CDR1 is SQVTM and CDR2 is ANQGSEA. The CDR3 is 15 residues long.

Sequencing input: peripheral blood. The V gene is TRBV29-1, the J gene TRBJ2-3; possibly TRBD1 for D (5 bases). The sequence was collected from a woman in her sixties with COVID-19, enrolled during active disease. Here the CDR3 reads CSVGILAGRTDTQYF. The CDR3 DNA reads TGCAGCGTTGGGATCTTGGCAGGGCGCACAGATACGCAGTATTTT.